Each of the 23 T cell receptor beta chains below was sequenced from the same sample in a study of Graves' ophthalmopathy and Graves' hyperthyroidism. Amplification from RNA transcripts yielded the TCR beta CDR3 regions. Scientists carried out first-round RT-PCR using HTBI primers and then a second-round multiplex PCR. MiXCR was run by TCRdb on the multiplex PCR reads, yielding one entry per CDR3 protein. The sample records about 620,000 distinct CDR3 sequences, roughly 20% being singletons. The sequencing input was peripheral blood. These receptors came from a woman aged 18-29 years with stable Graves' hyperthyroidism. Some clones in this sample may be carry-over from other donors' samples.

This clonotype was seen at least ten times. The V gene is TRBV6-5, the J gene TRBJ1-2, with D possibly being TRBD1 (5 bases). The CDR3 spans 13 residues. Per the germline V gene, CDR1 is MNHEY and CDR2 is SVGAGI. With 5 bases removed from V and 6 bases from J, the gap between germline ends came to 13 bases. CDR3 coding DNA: TGTGCCAGCAGTGTACTGTCAGGGAATGGCTACACCTTC. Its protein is CASSVLSGNGYTF.

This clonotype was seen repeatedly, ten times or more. The chain's CDR3 is CSARQGRETQYF. CDR3 sequence (DNA): TGCAGTGCCAGACAGGGGAGGGAGACCCAGTACTTC. The V call is TRBV20-1, the J call TRBJ2-5; 8 nucleotides line up with TRBD1. CDR1 and CDR2 (germline): DFQATT, SNEGSKA (reference sequence). The CDR3 runs 12 residues. Unmatched junction bases numbered 5, after V lost 6 bases and J lost 5 bases.

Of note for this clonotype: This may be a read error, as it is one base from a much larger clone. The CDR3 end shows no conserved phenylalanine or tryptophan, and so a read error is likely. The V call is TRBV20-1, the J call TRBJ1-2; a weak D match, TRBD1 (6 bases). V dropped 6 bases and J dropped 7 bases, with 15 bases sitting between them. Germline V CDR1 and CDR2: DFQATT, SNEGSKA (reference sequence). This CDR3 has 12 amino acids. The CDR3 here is CSASNTDSGYTV. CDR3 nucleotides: TGCAGTGCCTCTAATACGGACAGTGGCTACACCGTC.

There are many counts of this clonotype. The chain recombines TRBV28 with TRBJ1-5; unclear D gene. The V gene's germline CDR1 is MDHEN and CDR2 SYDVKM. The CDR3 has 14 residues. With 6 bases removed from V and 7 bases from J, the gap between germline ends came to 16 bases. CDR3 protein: CASSQRLARQPQHF. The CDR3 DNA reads TGTGCCAGCAGCCAAAGGTTGGCCAGGCAGCCCCAGCATTTT.

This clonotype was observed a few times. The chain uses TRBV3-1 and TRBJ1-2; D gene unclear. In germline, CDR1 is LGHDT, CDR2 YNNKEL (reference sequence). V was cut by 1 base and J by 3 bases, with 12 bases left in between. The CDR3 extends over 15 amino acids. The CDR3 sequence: CASSQGRTEHYGYTF. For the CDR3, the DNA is TGTGCCAGCAGCCAAGGGCGGACGGAACACTATGGCTACACCTTC.

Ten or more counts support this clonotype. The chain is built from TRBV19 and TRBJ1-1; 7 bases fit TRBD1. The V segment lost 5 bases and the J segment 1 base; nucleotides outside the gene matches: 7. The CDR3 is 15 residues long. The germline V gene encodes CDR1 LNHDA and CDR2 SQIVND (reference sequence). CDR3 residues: CASSLRTGGNTEAFF. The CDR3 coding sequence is TGTGCCAGTAGTCTCCGGACAGGCGGGAACACTGAAGCTTTCTTT.

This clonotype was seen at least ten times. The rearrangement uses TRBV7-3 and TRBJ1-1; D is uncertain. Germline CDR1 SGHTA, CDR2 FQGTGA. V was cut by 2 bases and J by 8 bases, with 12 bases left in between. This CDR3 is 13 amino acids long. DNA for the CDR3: TGTGCCAGCAGCTTATTATCGGACGGAGAAGCTTTCTTT. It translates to CASSLLSDGEAFF.

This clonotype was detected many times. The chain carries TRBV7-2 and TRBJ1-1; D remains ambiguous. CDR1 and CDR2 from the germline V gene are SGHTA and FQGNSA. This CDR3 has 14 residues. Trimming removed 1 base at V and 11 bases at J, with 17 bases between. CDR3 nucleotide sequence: TGTGCCAGCAGCTTAGAAGGGTTAGGTCGGTTGGCTTTCTTT. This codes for CASSLEGLGRLAFF.

CDR3 in DNA: TGTGCCAGCAGTCAAAGATGGGACAGGGTAGATGGCTACACCTTC. This sequence encodes CASSQRWDRVDGYTF. V and J are TRBV3-1 and TRBJ1-2; 9 bases align to TRBD1. The V segment lost 6 bases and the J segment 6 bases; nucleotides outside the gene matches: 11. CDR3 length equals 15 residues. Per germline, CDR1 LGHDT and CDR2 YNNKEL (reference sequence).

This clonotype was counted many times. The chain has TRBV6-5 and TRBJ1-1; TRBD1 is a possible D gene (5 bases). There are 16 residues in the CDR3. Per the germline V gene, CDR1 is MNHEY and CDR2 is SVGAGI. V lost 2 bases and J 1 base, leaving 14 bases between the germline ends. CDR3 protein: CASSYIRQLTNTEAFF. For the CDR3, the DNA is TGTGCCAGCAGTTACATTCGACAGCTAACGAACACTGAAGCTTTCTTT.

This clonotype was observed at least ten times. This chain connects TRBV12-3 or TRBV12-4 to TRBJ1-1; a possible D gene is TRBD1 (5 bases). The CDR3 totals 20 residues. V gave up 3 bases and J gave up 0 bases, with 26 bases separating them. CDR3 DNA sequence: TGTGCCAGCAGTTTTGGGCCGCTACACCCCCCTTTGGGACTGAACACTGAAGCTTTCTTT. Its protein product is CASSFGPLHPPLGLNTEAFF.

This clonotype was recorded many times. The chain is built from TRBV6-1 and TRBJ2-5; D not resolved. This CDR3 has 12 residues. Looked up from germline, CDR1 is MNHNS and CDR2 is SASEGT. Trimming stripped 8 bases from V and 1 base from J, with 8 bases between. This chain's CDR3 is CASWNFQETQYF. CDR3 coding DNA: TGTGCCAGCTGGAATTTCCAAGAGACCCAGTACTTC.

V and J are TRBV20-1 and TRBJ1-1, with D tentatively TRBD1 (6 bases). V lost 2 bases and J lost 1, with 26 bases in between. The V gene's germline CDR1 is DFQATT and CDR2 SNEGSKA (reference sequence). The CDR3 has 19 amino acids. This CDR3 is CSARLSPLAGGRANTEAFF. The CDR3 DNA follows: TGCAGTGCTAGACTTTCGCCTCTAGCGGGGGGCCGGGCGAACACTGAAGCTTTCTTT.

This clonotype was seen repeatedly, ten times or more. The CDR3 sequence: CSARMGGDTGELFF. For the CDR3, the DNA is TGCAGTGCTAGAATGGGTGGGGACACCGGGGAGCTGTTTTTT. The chain combines TRBV20-1 with TRBJ2-2, with D uncertain. The CDR3 spans 14 residues. CDR1 DFQATT and CDR2 SNEGSKA come from the germline V gene (reference sequence). V was clipped by 2 bases and J by 3 bases, with 10 bases between them.

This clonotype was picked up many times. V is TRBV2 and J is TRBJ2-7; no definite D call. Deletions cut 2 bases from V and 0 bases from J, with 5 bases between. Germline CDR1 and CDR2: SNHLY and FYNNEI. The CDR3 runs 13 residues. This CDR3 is CASSETLSYEQYF. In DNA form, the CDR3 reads TGTGCCAGCAGTGAAACTCTCTCCTACGAGCAGTACTTC.

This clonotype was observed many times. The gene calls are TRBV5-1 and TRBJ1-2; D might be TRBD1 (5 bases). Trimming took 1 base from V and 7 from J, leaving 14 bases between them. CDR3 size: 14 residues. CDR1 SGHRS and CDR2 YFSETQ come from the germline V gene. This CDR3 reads CASSLRGAQRGYTF. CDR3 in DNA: TGCGCCAGCAGCTTGAGAGGGGCGCAACGTGGCTACACCTTC.

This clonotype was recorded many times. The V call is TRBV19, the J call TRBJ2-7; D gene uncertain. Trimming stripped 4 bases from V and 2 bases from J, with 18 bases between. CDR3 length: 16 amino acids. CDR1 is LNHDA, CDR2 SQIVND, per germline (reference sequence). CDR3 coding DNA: TGTGCCAGTAGTAAGACTCGGACCGACAAGACCTACGAGCAGTACTTC. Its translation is CASSKTRTDKTYEQYF.

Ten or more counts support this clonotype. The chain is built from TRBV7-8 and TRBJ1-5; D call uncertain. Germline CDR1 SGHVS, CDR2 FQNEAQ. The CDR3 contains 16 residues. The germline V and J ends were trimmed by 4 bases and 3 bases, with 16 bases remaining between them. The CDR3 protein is CASSSLDRGNNQPQHF. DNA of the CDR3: TGTGCCAGCAGCTCATTAGACCGGGGTAACAATCAGCCCCAGCATTTT.

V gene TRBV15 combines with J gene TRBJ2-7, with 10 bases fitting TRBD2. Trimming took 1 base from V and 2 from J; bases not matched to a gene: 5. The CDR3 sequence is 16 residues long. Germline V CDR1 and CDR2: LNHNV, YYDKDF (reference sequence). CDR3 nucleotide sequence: TGTGCCACCAGCAGAGCCCGACTAGCGGGTCCCTACGAGCAGTACTTC. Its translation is CATSRARLAGPYEQYF.

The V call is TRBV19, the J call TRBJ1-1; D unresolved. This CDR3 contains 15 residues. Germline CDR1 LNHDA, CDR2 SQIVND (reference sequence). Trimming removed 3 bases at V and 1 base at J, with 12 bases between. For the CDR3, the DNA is TGTGCCAGTAGTATGTTACAGCCTTCGAACACTGAAGCTTTCTTT. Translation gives CASSMLQPSNTEAFF.

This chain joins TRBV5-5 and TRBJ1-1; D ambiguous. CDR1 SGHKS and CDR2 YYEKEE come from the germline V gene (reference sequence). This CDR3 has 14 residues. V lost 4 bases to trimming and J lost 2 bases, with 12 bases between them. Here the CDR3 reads CASSPNSFNTEAFF. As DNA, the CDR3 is TGTGCCAGCAGCCCAAACAGTTTCAACACTGAAGCTTTCTTT.

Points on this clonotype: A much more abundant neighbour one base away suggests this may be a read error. The chain's CDR3 is CASNSANLNTEAFF. CDR3 nucleotide sequence: TGTGCCAGTAATTCCGCAAACTTGAACACTGAAGCTTTCTTT. This rearrangement joins TRBV19 to TRBJ1-1; unclear D gene. The CDR3 is 14 residues long. Trimming left V 7 bases short and J 0 bases short, with 12 bases between. The V gene's germline CDR1 is LNHDA and CDR2 SQIVND (reference sequence).

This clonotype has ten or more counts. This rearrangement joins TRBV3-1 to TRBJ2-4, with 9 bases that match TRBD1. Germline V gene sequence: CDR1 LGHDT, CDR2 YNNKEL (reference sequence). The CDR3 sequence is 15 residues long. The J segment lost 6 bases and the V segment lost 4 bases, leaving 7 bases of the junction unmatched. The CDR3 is CASSLSTGGRNIQYF. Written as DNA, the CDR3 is TGTGCCAGCAGCCTCTCGACAGGGGGGCGAAACATTCAGTACTTC.